This note documents a single T cell receptor (beta chain) sequence. There is no known antigen for this receptor. The sample holds no much larger clone one base away, and base qualities are not on file. The data were taken from a study of T cell responses to AZD1222 COVID-19 vaccine (dated by TCRdb to the early 2020s). About the full investigation: AZD1222 recipients with second doses at about 4 weeks or about 12 weeks were pooled, because spike-specific TCR depth and breadth did not differ between schedules. A total of over 230 trial participants underwent TCR sequencing, of whom nearly 210 had received two doses of AZD1222 and about 25 had received two doses of the MenACWY control vaccine. Enrollment into the trials was organized by age into subgroups of 18-55, 56-69 and 70-plus years, and those subgroups contained roughly 150, 30 and 60 TCR-sequenced participants, respectively.

The time point label, as the study defines it: baseline before first vaccination. Vaccinee samples were obtained from the UK trials COV001 and COV002, which included a single-blind randomized controlled phase 2/3 trial of AZD1222 (ChAdOx1 nCoV-19) in healthy adults. Trial participant PBMC samples were collected at day 0 and day 28 after the second dose for TCRbeta chain sequencing. CDR1 and CDR2 (SGHRS, YFSETQ) derive from the germline V gene. The V end gives up 2 bases and the J end 13 bases, leaving 14 bases in the junction not matched to a gene. The CDR3 runs 14 amino acids, cysteine and phenylalanine included. Of all the DNA, just the CDR3 is kept, 42 bases in frame from base 1. The CDR3 regions of human TCRbeta chains were analyzed by immunosequencing. On the authors' methods: TCRs in the repertoires were compared against a reference library of SARS-CoV-2-specific TCRs that had been generated with the MIRA antigen-specificity platform. Breadth was defined as the fraction of unique TCRs that were SARS-CoV-2-associated, and depth was defined as the fraction of total T cells that were SARS-CoV-2-associated. Using the MIRA data, each spike-specific TCR was mapped to the spike region that the TCR reacts to and placed in a CD4 or CD8 class. Log10-transformed breadth and depth values were compared by one-way ANOVA with Sidak's multiple comparisons tests. Not all clones reach the TCRdb copy of this immuneACCESS table, which keeps in-frame sequences only. Checked studies attribute under half of the gap to unresolved V genes and leave the rest unexplained. V, J and clone size were drawn from that table, and D and trimming were deduced from the DNA. Here the sample has 120,000 or so clones; roughly nine tenths occur a single time. About 29% of the sample rests with the top ten.

The investigation overall reported the following: The 56-69-year group was small, and its depth increase did not reach significance, likely because of low power. Epitopes outside the regions mutated in the B.1.351 and B.1.1.7 variants were reportedly recognized by nearly half of the unique spike-specific TCRs. Conclusions about previously exposed vaccinees are limited, since just six or seven AZD1222 recipients were seropositive for SARS-CoV-2 at baseline. Because no samples from the day 14 peak response were available, repertoires could be characterized only after the peak T cell response. A significant rise in spike-specific TCR breadth and depth was observed after two AZD1222 doses relative to day 0 and relative to MenACWY recipients. The vaccine-associated CD4 TCRs covered the entire spike protein, and the dominant responses fell in regions 160-218 and 743-854. Participants were mostly white British, with more females than males. The authors suggested clonal diversity may have been underestimated.

The starting material was peripheral blood, obtained on day 0 of AZD1222 vaccination. The chain is encoded by TRBV5-1 joined to TRBJ1-2; 7 bases in between match TRBD1. The receptor's source is an adult in good health. The CDR3 amino acid sequence is: CASSFSPDRALSTF. The nucleotide sequence is given as TGCGCCAGCAGCTTCTCCCCTGACAGGGCCCTAAGCACCTTC.